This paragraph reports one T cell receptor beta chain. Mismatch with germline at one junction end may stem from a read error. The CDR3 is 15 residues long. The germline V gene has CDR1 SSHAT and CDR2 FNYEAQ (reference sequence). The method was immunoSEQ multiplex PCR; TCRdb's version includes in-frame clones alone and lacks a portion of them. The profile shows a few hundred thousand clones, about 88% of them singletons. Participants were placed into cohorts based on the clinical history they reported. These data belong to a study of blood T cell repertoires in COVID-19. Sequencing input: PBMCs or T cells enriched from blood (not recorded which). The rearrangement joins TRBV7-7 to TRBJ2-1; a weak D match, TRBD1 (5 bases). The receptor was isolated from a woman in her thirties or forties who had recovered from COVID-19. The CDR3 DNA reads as TGTGCTAGCAGCCGCGACAGCAATTCCTACAATGAGCAGTTCTTC. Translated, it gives CASSRDSNSYNEQFF.